These 28 T cell receptor beta chains share one sample of origin, sequenced in a study of persistence of HIV-infected CD4 T cells. Their target antigens are unknown. The immunoSEQ assay was version 4, run in survey mode. Generated by immunoSEQ multiplex PCR, the TCRdb table keeps only in-frame clones and is missing some. Of over 35,000 clones detected, roughly 92% appear once; the ten largest clones hold about 1.8%. Anti-CD3/anti-CD28 beads served as a nonspecific positive control stimulus. Responding CD4+ T cells were sorted by upregulation of both CD40 ligand and CD69. Material: CD4+ T cells sorted from PBMCs after approximately 20-hour stimulation, obtained from a patient who received antiretroviral therapy. The receptor source for this set is an adult man with HIV who was CMV-seropositive.

V gene TRBV3-1 (or the pseudogene TRBV3-2) combines with J gene TRBJ2-3, with 7 nucleotides matching TRBD1. The ends lost 4 bases at V and 2 bases at J; junction bases unmatched: 9. CDR3 length: 16 residues. Germline values: CDR1 LGHDT, CDR2 YNNKEL (reference sequence). CDR3 DNA sequence: TGTGCCAGCAGCCTCGTCCTCGGACAGGTCACAGATACGCAGTATTTT. Amino acids: CASSLVLGQVTDTQYF.

V is TRBV19 and J is TRBJ1-5, with D possibly TRBD1 on 6 matching bases. Germline values: CDR1 LNHDA, CDR2 SQIVND (reference sequence). V gave up 8 bases and J gave up 2 bases, with 10 bases separating them. This CDR3 has 13 amino acids. The CDR3 loop reads CASGGSRNQPQHF. CDR3 DNA: TGTGCCAGTGGGGGCAGTCGCAATCAGCCCCAGCATTTT.

This clone was detected a few times. The chain is built from TRBV2 and TRBJ1-1; D call uncertain. Germline CDR1 SNHLY, CDR2 FYNNEI. This CDR3 has 12 amino acids. The ends were cut back, 6 bases at V and 5 bases at J, with 10 bases in the middle. CDR3 coding DNA: TGTGCCAGCAGAGCCACAGTTACTGAAGCTTTCTTT. It codes for CASRATVTEAFF.

In nucleotides, the CDR3 is TGCAGTGCTAGTGGCCCGGGACCTCGCTACGAGCAGTACTTC. As protein: CSASGPGPRYEQYF. J is TRBJ2-7 and V is TRBV20-1, with D perhaps matching TRBD1 or TRBD2 (5 bases each). Germline V CDR1 and CDR2: DFQATT, SNEGSKA (reference sequence). V was cut by 3 bases and J by 3 bases, with 15 bases left in between. The length of the CDR3 is 14 residues.

This clone was seen a single time. The rearrangement links TRBV7-3 to TRBJ2-6; D is perhaps TRBD1 or TRBD2 (6 bases each). Germline values: CDR1 SGHTA, CDR2 FQGTGA. Trimming cost V 1 base and J 0 bases, with 16 bases left between them. The CDR3 length is 19 residues. CDR3 protein: CASSLNRGAVSSGANVLTF. In DNA, the CDR3 is TGTGCCAGCAGCTTAAATAGGGGGGCAGTTAGCTCTGGGGCCAACGTCCTGACTTTC.

This chain links TRBV7-9 with TRBJ1-6; perhaps TRBD1 as D (5 bases). The CDR3 has 18 amino acids. The V end was cut by 3 bases, the J end by 0 bases, with 15 bases between. CDR1 is SEHNR and CDR2 is FQNEAQ in the germline V gene (reference sequence). CDR3: CASSLERGDSSYNSPLHF. The CDR3 DNA reads as TGTGCCAGCAGCTTGGAAAGGGGCGACAGCTCCTATAATTCACCCCTCCACTTT. Variable domain in full (rest from reference TRBV7-9 and TRBJ1-6): DTGVSQNPRHKITKRGQNVTFRCDPISEHNRLYWYRQTLGQGPEFLTYFQNEAQLEKSRLLSDRFSAERPKGSFSTLEIQRTEQGDSAMYLCASSLERGDSSYNSPLHFGNGTRLTVT.

V gene TRBV5-1 combines with J gene TRBJ2-3; 8 nucleotides agree with TRBD2. The CDR3 is 15 residues long. The germline V gene encodes CDR1 SGHRS and CDR2 YFSETQ. With 3 bases clipped from V and 3 bases from J, the junction kept 6 bases outside the gene matches. The CDR3 protein is CASSSSTSVTDTQYF. CDR3 DNA sequence: TGCGCCAGCAGCTCGTCGACTAGCGTAACAGATACGCAGTATTTT.

This clone was observed a few times. Different DNA sequences within this sample yield the same CDR3. This chain connects TRBV18 to TRBJ1-5; 10 bases fit TRBD1. Germline V CDR1 and CDR2: KGHSH, LQKENI. The CDR3 has 15 amino acids. The V gene end was trimmed by 3 bases and the J gene end by 2 bases; junction bases not matched to a gene: 1. The DNA for the CDR3 is TGTGCCAGCTCACCGGACAGGGGGGGCAATCAGCCCCAGCATTTT. This encodes CASSPDRGGNQPQHF.

The rearrangement uses TRBV18 and TRBJ2-3; 11 bases match TRBD2. The CDR3 spans 16 residues. V lost 4 bases, J lost 2 bases, and 5 bases stayed unmatched. CDR1 is KGHSH, CDR2 LQKENI, per germline. The chain's CDR3 is CASSLLAGAYTDTQYF. In nucleotides, the CDR3 is TGTGCCAGCTCACTACTAGCGGGGGCTTACACAGATACGCAGTATTTT.

V is TRBV7-3 and J is TRBJ2-3; D call uncertain. Trimming removed 2 bases from V and 4 bases from J, with 7 bases in between. Germline V gene sequence: CDR1 SGHTA, CDR2 FQGTGA. The CDR3 covers 13 residues. DNA of the CDR3: TGTGCCAGCAGCTTAGGTTCCCCAGATACGCAGTATTTT. It encodes CASSLGSPDTQYF. The whole variable domain, filled in from reference TRBV7-3 and TRBJ2-3, reads GAGVSQTPSNKVTEKGKYVELRCDPISGHTALYWYRQSLGQGPEFLIYFQGTGAADDSGLPNDRFFAVRPEGSVSTLKIQRTERGDSAVYLCASSLGSPDTQYFGPGTRLTVL.

V usage is TRBV3-1 (or the pseudogene TRBV3-2) and J usage is TRBJ1-1, with 7 nucleotides matching TRBD1. V was pared by 4 bases and J by 5 bases, with 4 bases of the junction left unmatched. The germline V gene has CDR1 LGHDT and CDR2 YNNKEL (reference sequence). This CDR3 region has 13 residues. The CDR3 protein is CASSLQGRTEAFF. For the CDR3, the DNA is TGTGCCAGCAGCCTACAGGGGAGGACTGAAGCTTTCTTT.

The chain employs TRBV9 and TRBJ1-5; D is unclear. V was clipped by 1 base and J by 3 bases, with 11 bases between them. Per germline, CDR1 SGDLS and CDR2 YYNGEE. The CDR3 loop spans 15 amino acids. CDR3 coding DNA: TGTGCCAGCAGCGTATCGTCCGGGTCCAATCAGCCCCAGCATTTT. Translating gives CASSVSSGSNQPQHF. Combining the CDR3 with reference TRBV9 and TRBJ1-5 gives the whole variable domain DSGVTQTPKHLITATGQRVTLRCSPRSGDLSVYWYQQSLDQGLQFLIQYYNGEERAKGNILERFSAQQFPDLHSELNLSSLELGDSALYFCASSVSSGSNQPQHFGDGTRLSIL.

This sequence joins TRBV12-3 or TRBV12-4 and TRBJ1-3; D unresolved. The CDR3 is 11 amino acids. The V end lost 1 base, the J end lost 5 bases, and 0 bases lay between the germline ends. CDR3 bases: TGTGCCAGCAGTTTAGGAAACACCATATATTTT. Protein sequence: CASSLGNTIYF.

This clone has only a few counts. This chain connects TRBV4-2 to TRBJ2-3; 16 positions match TRBD2. J gave up 2 bases and V 4 bases, and 9 bases lay outside the gene matches. CDR1 is LGHNA, CDR2 YNFKEQ, per germline. The length of the CDR3 is 19 residues. CDR3 amino acids: CASSRNPGTSGGATDTQYF. For the CDR3, the DNA is TGTGCCAGCAGCCGGAACCCCGGGACTAGCGGGGGGGCCACAGATACGCAGTATTTT.

The chain combines TRBV30 with TRBJ2-7; either TRBD1 or TRBD2 may supply D (5 bases each). Per germline, CDR1 GTSNPN and CDR2 SVGIG (reference sequence). Deletions cut 2 bases from V and 5 bases from J, with 13 bases between. The CDR3 length is 13 residues. CDR3 amino acids: CAWSMGRGDEQYF. CDR3 DNA: TGTGCCTGGAGTATGGGAAGGGGAGACGAGCAGTACTTC.

The chain combines TRBV20-1 with TRBJ2-3, with D unresolved. V lost 5 bases, J lost 6 bases, and 9 bases lay in between. The length of the CDR3 is 11 residues. Germline CDR1 reads DFQATT; CDR2 reads SNEGSKA (reference sequence). The CDR3 is CSAEDGDTQYF. As DNA, the CDR3 is TGCAGTGCTGAGGATGGGGATACGCAGTATTTT.

In its sample, this clone was seen a few times. The chain carries TRBV7-9 and TRBJ1-5, with TRBD1 as a possible D gene (5 bases). With 8 bases removed from V and 3 bases from J, the gap between germline ends came to 11 bases. Germline CDR1 is SEHNR and CDR2 is FQNEAQ (reference sequence). There are 13 residues in the CDR3. CDR3 residues: CASSRGNNQPQHF. The CDR3, as DNA: TGTGCCAGCTCGAGGGGCAACAATCAGCCCCAGCATTTT. Variable domain in full (rest from reference TRBV7-9 and TRBJ1-5): DTGVSQNPRHKITKRGQNVTFRCDPISEHNRLYWYRQTLGQGPEFLTYFQNEAQLEKSRLLSDRFSAERPKGSFSTLEIQRTEQGDSAMYLCASSRGNNQPQHFGDGTRLSIL.

The chain carries TRBV28 and TRBJ2-7; D not certain. Per the germline V gene, CDR1 is MDHEN and CDR2 is SYDVKM. The CDR3 totals 15 residues. Trimming removed 2 bases from V and 4 bases from J, with 15 bases in between. The CDR3 DNA is TGTGCCAGCAGTTTAGGGGTTAAGAATCTTTACGAGCAGTACTTC. This codes for CASSLGVKNLYEQYF.

This clone was counted between two and nine times. The chain uses TRBV2 and TRBJ1-2; D may be TRBD1 (6 bases). CDR1 is SNHLY, CDR2 FYNNEI, per germline. The CDR3 loop spans 15 amino acids. V lost 7 bases, J lost 7 bases, and 22 bases lay in between. CDR3 bases: TGTGCCAGCAATGGGGCAGGGGAGGTAGTCTCTGGCTACACCTTC. Translating gives CASNGAGEVVSGYTF.

V and J are TRBV19 and TRBJ1-5; a possible D gene is TRBD1 (5 bases). Germline assignment: CDR1 LNHDA and CDR2 SQIVND (reference sequence). The CDR3 extends over 13 amino acids. Deletions cut 3 bases from V and 7 bases from J, with 10 bases between. The CDR3 region is CASSISGPQPQHF. CDR3 nucleotide sequence: TGTGCCAGTAGTATCTCAGGGCCACAGCCCCAGCATTTT.

The chain uses TRBV6-2 or TRBV6-3 and TRBJ1-4; D not resolved. V was shortened by 5 bases and J by 8 bases, with 15 bases between the two germline ends. The V gene's germline CDR1 is MNHEY and CDR2 SVGEGT. The length of the CDR3 is 14 residues. DNA for the CDR3: TGTGCCAGCAGTCGTCAGTGGATGGAGGAAAAACTGTTTTTT. Its translation: CASSRQWMEEKLFF.

The J gene is TRBJ1-3, the V gene TRBV23-1; TRBD1 might be the D (6 bases). TRBV23-1 counts as an open reading frame of uncertain function. Trimming took 4 bases from V and 0 from J, leaving 13 bases between them. CDR3 length equals 16 residues. The CDR3 coding sequence is TGCGCCAGCAGTCTAAAGCCGGACAGCTCTGGAAACACCATATATTTT. As protein: CASSLKPDSSGNTIYF.

The chain uses TRBV5-8 and TRBJ1-5, with D possibly being TRBD1 (6 bases). Trimming stripped 4 bases from V and 4 bases from J, with 15 bases between. CDR3 size: 15 residues. From germline, CDR1 is SGHTS and CDR2 YDEGEE. The CDR3 bases are TGTGCCAGCAGCCTCTTCAGGGGCCAGAATCAGCCCCAGCATTTT. Protein sequence: CASSLFRGQNQPQHF.

The J gene is TRBJ1-1, the V gene TRBV5-4; no definite D call. CDR1 and CDR2 (germline): SGHNT, YYREEE (reference sequence). The CDR3 is 12 amino acids. V shed 3 bases and J shed 2 bases, with 5 bases lying between them. The chain's CDR3 is CASSSGNTEAFF. DNA for the CDR3: TGTGCCAGCAGCTCAGGTAACACTGAAGCTTTCTTT. Variable domain in full (rest from reference TRBV5-4 and TRBJ1-1): ETGVTQSPTHLIKTRGQQVTLRCSSQSGHNTVSWYQQALGQGPQFIFQYYREEENGRGNFPPRFSGLQFPNYSSELNVNALELDDSALYLCASSSGNTEAFFGQGTRLTVV.

This chain links TRBV5-1 with TRBJ2-3, with D hard to call. Germline CDR1 SGHRS, CDR2 YFSETQ. The CDR3 sequence is 14 residues long. V was clipped by 0 bases and J by 5 bases, with 10 bases between them. The CDR3 loop is CASSLETPGDTQYF. DNA of the CDR3: TGCGCCAGCAGCTTGGAAACTCCAGGAGATACGCAGTATTTT.

The chain uses TRBV19 and TRBJ1-1, with 7 bases fitting TRBD1. V lost 3 bases to trimming and J lost 3 bases; unmatched junction nucleotides: 4. The CDR3 runs 14 residues. Germline CDR1 reads LNHDA; CDR2 reads SQIVND (reference sequence). The CDR3: CASSIDRAHTEAFF. CDR3 bases: TGTGCCAGTAGTATTGACAGGGCTCACACTGAAGCTTTCTTT.

The count of this clone is one. V is TRBV7-3 and J is TRBJ2-3, with D perhaps matching TRBD2 (5 bases). The CDR3 runs 14 residues. Germline CDR1 SGHTA, CDR2 FQGTGA. The germline V and J ends were trimmed by 1 base and 2 bases, with 7 bases remaining between them. The CDR3 sequence is CASSLMGVTDTQYF. The CDR3 region has the DNA TGTGCCAGCAGCTTAATGGGAGTCACAGATACGCAGTATTTT.

The V and J genes are TRBV14 and TRBJ1-1; tentative D call: TRBD1 (6 bases). CDR1 and CDR2 from the germline V gene are SGHDN and FVKESK. The CDR3 has 14 amino acids. Trimming pared 3 bases from V and 6 bases from J, leaving 14 bases between. The CDR3 loop is CASSQRLQGSEAFF. The CDR3, as DNA: TGTGCCAGCAGCCAGAGATTACAGGGATCTGAAGCTTTCTTT.